This T cell receptor beta chain was sequenced for a study of T cells in localized non-small cell lung cancer. Findings and limits, study-wide: For the top 100 tumor clones, a median about 60 also appeared in adjacent lung. Because researchers sequenced only one region of the tumor, heterogeneity is still possible. Peak T cell clonality was found in uninvolved adjacent lung, exceeding tumor.

This clone was seen a single time. Its antigen is unknown. Clones were read by immunoSEQ multiplex PCR, and TCRdb kept only the in-frame ones, dropping some. The data show some 27,000 clones, roughly 91% seen once. Here the sequenced sample was peripheral blood, taken before any cancer treatment. The clonotype originates from a female donor over 55 with stage III squamous cell lung carcinoma.

CDR3 nucleotide sequence: TGCAGCGGGATGACAGGGGGCGAAAACATTCAGTACTTC. This codes for CSGMTGGENIQYF. The V gene is TRBV29-1, the J gene TRBJ2-4; TRBD1 matches 10 bases. In germline, CDR1 is SQVTM, CDR2 ANQGSEA. CDR3 length: 13 amino acids. J was trimmed by 5 bases and V by 7 bases; bases with no gene match: 5.